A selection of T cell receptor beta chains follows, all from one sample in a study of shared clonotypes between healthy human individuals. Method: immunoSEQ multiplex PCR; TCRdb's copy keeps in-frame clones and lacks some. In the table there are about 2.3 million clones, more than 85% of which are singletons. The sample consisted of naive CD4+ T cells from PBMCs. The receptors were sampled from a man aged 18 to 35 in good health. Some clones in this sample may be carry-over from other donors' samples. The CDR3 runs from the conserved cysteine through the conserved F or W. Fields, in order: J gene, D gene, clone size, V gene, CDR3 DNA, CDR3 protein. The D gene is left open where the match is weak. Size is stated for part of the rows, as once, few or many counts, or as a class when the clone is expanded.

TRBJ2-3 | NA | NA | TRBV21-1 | TGTGCCAGCAGCAAACGACAGGGGGAAATAGATACGCAGTATTTT | CASSKRQGEIDTQYF
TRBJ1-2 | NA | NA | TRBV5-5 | TGTGCCAGCAGCTTTGTGTCCGGGGCCAACTATGGCTACACCTTC | CASSFVSGANYGYTF
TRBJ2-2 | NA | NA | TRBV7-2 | TGTGCCAGCAGCTTAGTAAAGGTGACCGGGGAGCTGTTTTTT | CASSLVKVTGELFF
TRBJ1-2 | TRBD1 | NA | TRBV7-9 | TGTGCCAGCAGCTTGGAGGGGGCTGGCTACACCTTC | CASSLEGAGYTF
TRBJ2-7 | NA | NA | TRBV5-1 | TGCGCCAGCAGCTTGTCAGAACAGGCTAACTCCTACGAGCAGTACTTC | CASSLSEQANSYEQYF
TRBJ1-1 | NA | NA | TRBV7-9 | TGTGCCAGCAGCTTAGCGCTCGGACCCCTCGGGACTGAAGCTTTCTTT | CASSLALGPLGTEAFF
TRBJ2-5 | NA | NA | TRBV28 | TGTGCCAGCCGACGGTTTGGATCCACCGGACAAGAGACCCAGTACTTC | CASRRFGSTGQETQYF
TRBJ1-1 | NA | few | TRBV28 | TGTCCTAGTGTGGACACTGAAGCTTTCTTT | CPSVDTEAFF
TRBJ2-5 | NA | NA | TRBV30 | TGTGCCTGGGTGGAGGGCGGTTCGGCCCAGTACTTC | CAWVEGGSAQYF
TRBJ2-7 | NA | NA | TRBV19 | TGTGCCAGTAGTCAAACGAAATACGGGAGTTATTACGAGCAGTACTTC | CASSQTKYGSYYEQYF
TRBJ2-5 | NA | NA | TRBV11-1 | TGTGCCAGCAGCTTTGGAGGGGAAGAGACCCAGTACTTC | CASSFGGEETQYF
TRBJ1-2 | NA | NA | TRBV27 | TGTGCCAGCACTAATCCCCCTCTGGGTTATGGCTACACCTTC | CASTNPPLGYGYTF
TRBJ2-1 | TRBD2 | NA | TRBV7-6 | TGTGCCAGCACCCGACGAAGCGGGGGCTACAATGAGCAGTTCTTC | CASTRRSGGYNEQFF
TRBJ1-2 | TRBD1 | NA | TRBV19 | TGTGCCAGTGGGACAGGGACTGGCTACACCTTC | CASGTGTGYTF
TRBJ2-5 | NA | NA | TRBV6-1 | TGTGCCAGCAGTGAATCTAGGGACTCCCCTTGGAGAGAGACCCAGTACTTC | CASSESRDSPWRETQYF
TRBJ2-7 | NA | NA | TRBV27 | TGTGCCAGCAGTTTATCGCGCAGAAGAAGCTCCTACGAGCAGTACTTC | CASSLSRRRSSYEQYF
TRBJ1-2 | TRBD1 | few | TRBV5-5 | TGTGCCAGCACCATGGGACAGGGAAACTATGGCTACACCTTC | CASTMGQGNYGYTF
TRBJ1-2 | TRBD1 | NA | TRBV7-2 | TGTGCCAGCAGCTCCATGGGGACAGGGCCCCACTACACCTTC | CASSSMGTGPHYTF
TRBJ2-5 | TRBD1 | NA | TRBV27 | TGTGCCAGCAGTTCCCCAGGGACAGGGAAAGAGACCCAGTACTTC | CASSSPGTGKETQYF
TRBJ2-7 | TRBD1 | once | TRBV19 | TGTGCCAGTAGGAGGGGGCAGGGCCTCTCCTACGAGCAGTACTTC | CASRRGQGLSYEQYF
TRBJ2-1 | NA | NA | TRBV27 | TGTGCCAGCAGTTTTAGACTAGTAGCCTACAATGAGCAGTTCTTC | CASSFRLVAYNEQFF
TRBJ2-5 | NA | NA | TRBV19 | TGTGCCAGTAGTAAGGGTGGCGGACGGGGAGAGACCCAGTACTTC | CASSKGGGRGETQYF
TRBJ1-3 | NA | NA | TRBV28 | TGTGCCAGCAGTTTGGGGCAGGGGCTTCGGGGAAACACCATATATTTT | CASSLGQGLRGNTIYF
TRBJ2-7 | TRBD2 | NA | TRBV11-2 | TGTGCCAGCAGGCTCCGACTAGCGGGAGTAAACGAGCAGTACTTC | CASRLRLAGVNEQYF
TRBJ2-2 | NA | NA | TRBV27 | TGTGCCAGCAGTTTATCGCTCTGGGGAATTGCAGTCGACACCGGGGAGCTGTTTTTT | CASSLSLWGIAVDTGELFF
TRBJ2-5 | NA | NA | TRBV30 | TGTGCCTGGAGTGTAGGGTCGGGCAGATTCAACCAAGAGACCCAGTACTTC | CAWSVGSGRFNQETQYF
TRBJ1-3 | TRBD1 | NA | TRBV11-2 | TGTGCCAGCAGCTTGTTCAGTGGGGGACAGGCTGGAAACACCATATATTTT | CASSLFSGGQAGNTIYF
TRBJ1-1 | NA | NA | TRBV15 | TGTGCCACCAGCTCAACGACCCGGGGACGGACTGAAGCTTTCTTT | CATSSTTRGRTEAFF
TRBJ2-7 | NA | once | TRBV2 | TGTGCCAGCAGGCGAACCACGGCGAGCTCCTACGAGCAGTACTTC | CASRRTTASSYEQYF
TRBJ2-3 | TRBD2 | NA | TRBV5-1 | TGCGCCAGCAGCGTGACTAGCGGGAGCAGCACAGATACGCAGTATTTT | CASSVTSGSSTDTQYF
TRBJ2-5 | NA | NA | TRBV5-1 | TGCGCCAGCAGCCGGGGGCTTGGGGGCGGCGAGACCCAGTACTTC | CASSRGLGGGETQYF
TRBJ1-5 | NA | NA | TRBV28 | TGTGCCAGCAGGAAAGACGGGACATTGAGCAATCAGCCCCAGCATTTT | CASRKDGTLSNQPQHF
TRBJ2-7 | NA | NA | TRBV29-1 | TGCAGCGTTGGTAAAAGCCAGGAATCCTACGAGCAGTACTTC | CSVGKSQESYEQYF
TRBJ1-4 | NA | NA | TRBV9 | TGTGCCAGCAGCAGACAGGAGCCTGCAACTAATGAAAAACTGTTTTTT | CASSRQEPATNEKLFF
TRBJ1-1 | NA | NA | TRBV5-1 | TGCGCCAGCAGCTTGGTCGGGGGAGGCGACACTGAAGCTTTCTTT | CASSLVGGGDTEAFF
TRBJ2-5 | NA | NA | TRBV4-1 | TGCGCCAGCAGCCAAGGCGAGCAAGAGACCCAGTACTTC | CASSQGEQETQYF
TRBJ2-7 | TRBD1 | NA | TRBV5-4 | TGTGCCAGCAGCTTGGGACAGGGAAGCAACTACGAGCAGTACTTC | CASSLGQGSNYEQYF
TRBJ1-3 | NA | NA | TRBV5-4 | TGTGCCAGCCGCTCGGGACGGAACTCTGGAAACACCATATATTTT | CASRSGRNSGNTIYF
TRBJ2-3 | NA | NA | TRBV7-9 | TGTGCCAGCAAGGGGCTAGAAGTAGATACGCAGTATTTT | CASKGLEVDTQYF
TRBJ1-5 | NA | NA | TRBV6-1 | TGTGCCAGCAGTGATCAGGAGGTCCGCAGATTGCAGCCCCAGCATTTT | CASSDQEVRRLQPQHF
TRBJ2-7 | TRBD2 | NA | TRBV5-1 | TGCGCCAGCAGCTTGGGAGGGAGGGCCTACGAGCAGTACTTC | CASSLGGRAYEQYF
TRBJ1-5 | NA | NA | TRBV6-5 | TGTGCCAGCAGTTACCACGGCCAAAGCAATCAGCCCCAGCATTTT | CASSYHGQSNQPQHF
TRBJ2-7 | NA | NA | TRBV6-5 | TGTGCCAGCAGTTACCTGCGGGACTACGAGCAGTACTTC | CASSYLRDYEQYF